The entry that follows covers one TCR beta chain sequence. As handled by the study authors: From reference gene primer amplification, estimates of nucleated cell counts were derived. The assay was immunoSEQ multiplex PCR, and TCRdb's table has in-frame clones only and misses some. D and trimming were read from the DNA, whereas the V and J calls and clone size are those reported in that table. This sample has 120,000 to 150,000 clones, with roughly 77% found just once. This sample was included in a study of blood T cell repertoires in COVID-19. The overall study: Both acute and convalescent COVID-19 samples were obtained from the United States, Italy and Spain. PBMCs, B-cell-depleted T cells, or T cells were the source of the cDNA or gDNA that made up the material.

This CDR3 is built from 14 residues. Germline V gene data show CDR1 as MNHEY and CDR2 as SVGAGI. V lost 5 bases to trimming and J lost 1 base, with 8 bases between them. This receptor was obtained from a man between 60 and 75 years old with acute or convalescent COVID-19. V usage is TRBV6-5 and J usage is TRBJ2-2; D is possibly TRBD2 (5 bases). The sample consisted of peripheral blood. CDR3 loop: CASSREENTGELFF. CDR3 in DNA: TGTGCCAGCAGTCGGGAAGAGAACACCGGGGAGCTGTTTTTT.